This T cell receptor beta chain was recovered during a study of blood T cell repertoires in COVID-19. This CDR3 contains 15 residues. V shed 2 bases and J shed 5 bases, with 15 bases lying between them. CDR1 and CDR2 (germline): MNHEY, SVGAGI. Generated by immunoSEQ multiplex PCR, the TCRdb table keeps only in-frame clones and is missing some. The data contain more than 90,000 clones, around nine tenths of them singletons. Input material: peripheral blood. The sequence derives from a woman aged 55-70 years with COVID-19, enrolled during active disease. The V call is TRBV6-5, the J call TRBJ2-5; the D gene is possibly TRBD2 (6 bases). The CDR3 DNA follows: TGTGCCAGCAGTTACGGGACTCTTAGAGGGGAGACCCAGTACTTC. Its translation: CASSYGTLRGETQYF.